This entry describes one TCR beta chain. This clonotype occurred many times. Its antigen is still unknown. The input lacks base qualities; no much larger clone sits a single base away. Read against the paper, the sample's time point label means: newly diagnosed GD, antithyroid drugs for less than 3 months. For both TCR sequencing and RNA sequencing, RNA was extracted from PBMCs using TRIzol. Graves' disease was diagnosed according to American Thyroid Association guidelines. Patients were recruited from an endocrinology department in Xi'an, China. From each patient, about 9.7 milliliters of peripheral blood was collected into an EDTA anticoagulant tube. Ficoll Paque Plus density gradient separation was used to isolate PBMCs, and no additional T cell sorting was done. An Agilent 2100 Bioanalyzer and agarose gel were used to check RNA quality, and a NanoDrop 2000 was used to measure RNA concentration.

The library was generated by multiplex PCR. Instrument used: Illumina HiSeq 4000. To build TCR beta libraries, CDR3 regions were amplified by Arm-PCR using iRepertoire HTBI primers. PCR products were gel purified before sequencing. The authors' pipeline ran thus. Across samples, 55 to 80 TRBV and 13 to 15 TRBJ segments were identified and used for gene usage analysis of CDR3 amino acid clonotypes. Filtered high-quality paired reads were merged into contigs using COPE and FqMerger. BLAST was used to align contigs to the IMGT TRBV, TRBD and TRBJ reference genes, and CDR3 was defined following IMGT. Clonotypes above 0.1% frequency were classified as highly expanded clones. Shannon entropy served as the measure of repertoire diversity, while the Gini coefficient captured V-J evenness. Clonotypes shared by more than one individual were considered public. TCRdb applied fastp at Q25 and MiXCR to the public reads, then kept only in-frame beta chains. Each CDR3 protein appears once, grouped with its most common genes and DNA. The V and J calls reflect TCRdb's pipeline rather than the authors' work. The sample table holds 400,000 to 500,000 distinct CDR3 sequences, of which around 17% were seen once. The leading ten clones occupy about 10% of the sample.

The data derive from a study of regulatory T cells in long-lasting Graves disease (dated by TCRdb to 2020 to 2022). About the study as a whole: Patients with newly diagnosed Graves' disease had been on antithyroid drugs for under 3 months. A total of roughly 33 samples were covered by TCR sequencing, comprising some 13 persistent and approximately 20 newly diagnosed Graves' disease patients. Persistent Graves' disease patients were compared with newly diagnosed Graves' disease patients by peripheral blood TCR sequencing and RNA sequencing. The study was conducted in China and was registered as a clinical trial. The paper's findings and limits, for the study overall: Peripheral blood alone was examined, since thyroid tissue, which constituted the primary lesion, could not be accessed. Sequencing and analysis were limited to the TCR beta chain. TRBV28, TRBJ1-2 and TRBJ2-5 were preferentially used in persistent disease, while TRBV20-1 and TRBJ2-1 were favored in newly diagnosed disease. The small sample size was acknowledged by the authors as a limitation that may reduce accuracy. A larger number of public clonotypes was shared among persistent patients (fewer than 3,000) than among newly diagnosed patients (roughly 970). Persistent Graves' disease patients showed lower TCR Shannon entropy and fewer highly expanded clones than newly diagnosed patients, suggesting clonal expansion.

CDR1 and CDR2 are read off the germline V gene as MDHEN and SYDVKM. The CDR3 has 15 amino acids, counting the end cysteine and phenylalanine. The sequence is cut down to CDR3 DNA, 45 bases in frame from base 1. The junction carries 18 bases between V and J, which are trimmed by 4 bases and 6 bases respectively. The same sample was also used in a study of T cells in Graves' hyperthyroidism and ophthalmopathy. The second study's paper adds: Stable Graves' hyperthyroidism was defined as the absence of progression to ophthalmopathy over 18 months of follow-up. Hyperthyroidism patients were aged 18 to 65 years and newly diagnosed, with disease duration of less than 2 months. Exclusion was applied to patients with uncontrolled infections, other autoimmune diseases, pregnancy or lactation. Diagnoses were based on clinical symptoms, serum thyroxine and TRAb, thyroid ultrasound and orbital computed tomography. The first round of RT-PCR for the TCR CDR3 was performed with the HTBI primer set and the Qiagen OneStep RT-PCR kit. Most expanded thyroid clonotypes (frequency above 0.001) were also detected in blood, suggesting blood repertoires may reflect thyroid immune responses. Ophthalmopathy was separated from stable hyperthyroidism by a 13 V-J signature model, with approximately 90% sensitivity and 81% to 82% specificity obtained in cross-validation and 80%/75% obtained in testing. In validation, the model predicted progression to ophthalmopathy with roughly 66% sensitivity and 72% to 75% specificity, a median of 6.5 months before onset. TCR V-J signatures able to tell the groups apart were searched for in a discovery cohort of 100 patients, of whom more than 40 had Graves' ophthalmopathy and 55 to 60 had stable Graves' hyperthyroidism. Prospective prediction of ophthalmopathy was tested in an independent validation cohort of about 19 hyperthyroidism patients and 17 patients who later progressed to ophthalmopathy. For training and testing, the 100 or so patients in the discovery cohort were randomly divided in a 7:3 ratio. In addition, the study compared T-cell repertoires in thyroid tissue and in blood from roughly 6 Graves' hyperthyroidism patients. After sampling, hyperthyroidism patients received methimazole starting at 30 mg daily, and ophthalmopathy patients received high-dose intravenous methylprednisolone. Libraries were constructed in a second round of multiplex PCR, after which size selection and purification were performed. Paired-end sequencing of the libraries was performed with 100 bp reads on an Illumina HiSeq2000. Raw data were processed with SOAPnuke, discarding reads with adapters, uncalled bases, mean Phred below 15, or no exact constant-primer or identifier match. High-quality paired reads were merged with COPE v1.2.5, and unique nucleotide sequences were defined as clonotypes. MiTCR v1.1 was used to align the clonotypes against IMGT TRBV, TRBD and TRBJ reference segments. Only V-J combinations with frequency above 0.0001, covering roughly 99% of repertoires, were analysed. A TCS score was defined as the ratio between F50 (clonal expansion) and ExV (chaos), using BLOSUM62-based TCRdist between CDR3 peptides within each V-J. Welch's t-statistics and random forest reduced roughly 530 V-J features to 10 to 15, which were used in a naive Bayes classifier (R e1071). No statistical method was used to set the sample size in advance, and investigators knew the group allocation. The paper reports TCR Vbeta CDR3 sequencing of roughly 140 peripheral blood samples: under 45 ophthalmopathy, about 75 hyperthyroidism and around 17 progressor patients.

The rearrangement combines TRBV28 with TRBJ1-1; the D gene is perhaps TRBD1, on 5 matching bases. The starting material was peripheral blood mononuclear cells (PBMCs), obtained at new diagnosis, from a patient treated with antithyroid drugs. The sequence derives from a woman under 40 with Graves disease. Donor details come from another sample of the same person, matched by shared clones. The DNA sequence follows: TGTGCCAGCAGTTCCCCCTACGGGGGGATGGCTGAAGCTTTCTTT. Translated, this is CASSSPYGGMAEAFF.